This T cell receptor (beta chain) comes out of a study of PD-1 blockade in classical Hodgkin lymphoma (dated by TCRdb to 2020 to 2022). With respect to the entire study: Nivolumab dosing was 3 mg/kg intravenously every 2 weeks, continuing until either disease progression or unacceptable toxicity. The study used CyTOF and TCR beta sequencing to define a peripheral blood immune signature of response to PD-1 blockade in classical Hodgkin lymphoma. The paper as a whole reports these results and caveats: Only a single clinical trial cohort was studied, and what caused the repertoire differences, possibly disease activity or prior therapy, remained undefined. Trial patients achieving complete response had baseline diversity similar to newly diagnosed patients, whereas partial responders and progressors had significantly lower diversity. Lower diversity was seen in patients whose nivolumab began less than 1 year after ASCT, and these patients were left out of later analyses so that immune reconstitution would not confound the results. CD4+ but not CD8+ TCR diversity rose significantly by C4D1 (p=0.0027 vs p=0.16), most apparent in complete responders (p=0.02). Baseline TCR diversity was reported to be lower in newly diagnosed patients than in healthy donors, and even lower in relapsed/refractory patients.

The Qiagen DNeasy kit was used to extract genomic DNA both from unsorted PBMCs and from the negatively selected CD4+ and CD8+ fractions. Using primers that anneal to V and J segments, immunoSEQ multiplex PCR amplified the TCR beta CDR3 regions. A synthetic immune receptor repertoire was used to minimize amplification bias, and remaining bias was computationally removed after sequencing. The paper's processing steps were these. Repertoire diversity was quantified as the Shannon entropy index using custom Python scripts. Unsorted, CD4+ and CD8+ repertoires were analyzed separately, except in combined analyses where CD4+ and CD8+ sequences were merged in silico. A clone counted as expanded when the clone's frequency after treatment rose at least 2-fold relative to C1D1, and clones undetected at baseline were given a pseudocount of 0.5. Clones with 0 or 1 copy at C1D1 were defined as singleton clones, while clones with 2 or more copies were defined as non-singleton clones. Clones expanded in unsorted samples were annotated as CD4+, CD8+ or unknown by matching protein sequences in sorted samples from the same patient. Diversity changes from C1D1 to C4D1 were tested in paired samples using Wilcoxon tests. TCRdb stores this immuneACCESS table with in-frame sequences only. Part of the clones is absent; in the studies checked, under half of the shortfall reflects unresolved V genes, and no reason is known for the rest. V and J calls and clone size follow that table, whereas D and trimming were derived from the DNA. The sample records just under 100,000 clones, over 80% of which are singletons. The top ten hold 9.5% to 15% of the sample.

As for this clone: Its antigen target is currently unknown. Base qualities were left out, and no much larger clone turns up one base away.

From the cysteine up to the phenylalanine, the CDR3 has a length of 14 residues. The retained sequence is limited to the CDR3, 42 bases, with the frame set at the first base. The germline V gene specifies MDHEN as CDR1 and SYDVKM as CDR2. V loses 2 bases at its end and J loses 6 bases; junction bases beyond the gene matches: 4. The sample's time point, from its label and the paper: cycle 1 day 1 (C1D1), immediately before nivolumab initiation. All trial patients had relapsed after autologous stem cell transplantation, with cohorts A, B and C differing in prior brentuximab vedotin exposure. A total of about 51 patients with relapsed/refractory classical Hodgkin lymphoma made up the trial cohort, and each patient's best overall response was complete response, partial response or progressive disease. Single-agent nivolumab was administered to trial patients in the multi-cohort phase II CheckMate 205 trial. An independent review committee assessed best overall response using the 2007 International Working Group response criteria. Trial PBMCs were collected immediately before nivolumab initiation (C1D1) and during therapy at cycle 2 day 1 and cycle 4 day 1. After peripheral blood was drawn into 8 mL Vacutainer Cell Preparation Tubes, PBMCs were isolated by centrifugation and then cryopreserved.

Sequencing used peripheral blood mononuclear cells (PBMCs), obtained at baseline. The TCR comes from a human donor with classical Hodgkin lymphoma. The chain is assembled from TRBV28 and TRBJ2-7; TRBD2 matches 10 bases in the middle. The CDR3 reads CASSLGLAGVEQYF. The DNA reads TGTGCCAGCAGTTTAGGGCTAGCGGGAGTCGAGCAGTACTTC.